Listed below are T cell receptor beta chains from one sample, sequenced in a study of OX40 agonist ivuxolimab in advanced cancers. The table came from immunoSEQ multiplex PCR; TCRdb's copy has only in-frame clones and leaves some out. This table has 55,000 to 70,000 clones, roughly 90% appearing once. The starting material was CD4+ or CD8+ T cells sorted from blood, obtained in a trial of the OX40 agonist ivuxolimab. Receptors were obtained from an adult with an advanced solid tumor such as melanoma, head and neck, liver or kidney cancer. CDR3s include the opening cysteine and the closing phenylalanine or tryptophan. D genes are given only for firm matches. Clone size appears in some rows only: once, few, many, or a class for an expanded clone.

j_gene: TRBJ1-4
d_gene: .
v_gene: TRBV10-3
abundance: .
CDR3aa: CAISDGRGNEKLFF
CDR3nt: TGTGCCATCAGTGACGGGCGCGGGAATGAAAAACTGTTTTTT

j_gene: TRBJ1-2
d_gene: .
v_gene: TRBV6-9
abundance: .
CDR3aa: CASSYGRGRDGYTF
CDR3nt: TGTGCCAGCAGTTATGGCCGGGGGCGGGATGGCTACACCTTC

j_gene: TRBJ2-3
d_gene: TRBD2
v_gene: TRBV10-3
abundance: .
CDR3aa: CAIKGSKGASGGSTDTQYF
CDR3nt: TGTGCCATCAAGGGCTCAAAGGGGGCTAGCGGGGGGTCCACAGATACGCAGTATTTT

j_gene: TRBJ2-7
d_gene: .
v_gene: TRBV6-1
abundance: .
CDR3aa: CASSFIRGSSYEQYF
CDR3nt: TGTGCCAGCAGCTTTATTAGGGGTTCCTCCTACGAGCAGTACTTC

j_gene: TRBJ1-2
d_gene: .
v_gene: TRBV30
abundance: once
CDR3aa: CAWSVDGWGYTF
CDR3nt: TGTGCCTGGAGTGTAGACGGCTGGGGCTACACCTTC

j_gene: TRBJ2-1
d_gene: .
v_gene: TRBV30
abundance: few
CDR3aa: CAWSVSRYEQFF
CDR3nt: TGTGCCTGGAGTGTATCAAGGTATGAGCAGTTCTTC

j_gene: TRBJ1-1
d_gene: .
v_gene: TRBV29-1
abundance: .
CDR3aa: CSTTRTAGAEAFF
CDR3nt: TGCAGCACCACCCGGACAGCCGGGGCTGAAGCTTTCTTT

j_gene: TRBJ1-1
d_gene: .
v_gene: TRBV5-1
abundance: .
CDR3aa: CASSLRGNTEAFF
CDR3nt: TGCGCCAGCAGCTTGAGGGGGAACACTGAAGCTTTCTTT

j_gene: TRBJ1-1
d_gene: TRBD1
v_gene: TRBV7-2
abundance: few
CDR3aa: CASSQRAGTGALNTEAFF
CDR3nt: TGTGCCAGCAGTCAAAGGGCCGGGACAGGGGCCTTGAACACTGAAGCTTTCTTT

j_gene: TRBJ2-2
d_gene: TRBD1
v_gene: TRBV29-1
abundance: .
CDR3aa: CSVGQGVTGELFF
CDR3nt: TGCAGCGTTGGGCAGGGGGTCACCGGGGAGCTGTTTTTT

j_gene: TRBJ1-1
d_gene: TRBD1
v_gene: TRBV6-1
abundance: .
CDR3aa: CASSETGGGEAFF
CDR3nt: TGTGCCAGCAGTGAAACAGGGGGGGGTGAAGCTTTCTTT

j_gene: TRBJ2-1
d_gene: TRBD1
v_gene: TRBV5-1
abundance: .
CDR3aa: CASSLGTEYNEQFF
CDR3nt: TGCGCCAGCAGCCTGGGGACAGAATACAATGAGCAGTTCTTC

j_gene: TRBJ1-1
d_gene: .
v_gene: TRBV7-8
abundance: .
CDR3aa: CASSKSRDTGTEAFF
CDR3nt: TGTGCCAGCAGCAAAAGCCGGGACACTGGTACTGAAGCTTTCTTT

j_gene: TRBJ2-7
d_gene: .
v_gene: TRBV11-2
abundance: .
CDR3aa: CASSPGTFSYEQYF
CDR3nt: TGTGCCAGCAGTCCCGGGACATTCTCCTACGAGCAGTACTTC

j_gene: TRBJ2-2
d_gene: .
v_gene: TRBV6-5
abundance: .
CDR3aa: CASEGTGELFF
CDR3nt: TGTGCCAGCGAGGGCACCGGGGAGCTGTTTTTT

j_gene: TRBJ1-1
d_gene: TRBD1
v_gene: TRBV5-1
abundance: .
CDR3aa: CASSLGQTGAGEAFF
CDR3nt: TGCGCCAGCAGCTTGGGGCAAACAGGGGCGGGTGAAGCTTTCTTT

j_gene: TRBJ2-7
d_gene: TRBD1
v_gene: TRBV6-1
abundance: .
CDR3aa: CASRDGTGSYEQYF
CDR3nt: TGTGCCAGCCGGGACGGGACAGGTTCCTACGAGCAGTACTTC

j_gene: TRBJ2-1
d_gene: TRBD1
v_gene: TRBV5-5
abundance: .
CDR3aa: CASSLQGAVSREQFF
CDR3nt: TGTGCCAGCAGCTTACAGGGGGCCGTATCCCGTGAGCAGTTCTTC

j_gene: TRBJ1-1
d_gene: .
v_gene: TRBV5-1
abundance: .
CDR3aa: CASSLGQRNTEAFF
CDR3nt: TGCGCCAGCAGCTTGGGTCAAAGGAACACTGAAGCTTTCTTT

j_gene: TRBJ2-7
d_gene: .
v_gene: TRBV5-1
abundance: .
CDR3aa: CASSFNQGTYEQYF
CDR3nt: TGCGCCAGCAGCTTTAACCAGGGAACCTACGAGCAGTACTTC

j_gene: TRBJ2-7
d_gene: .
v_gene: TRBV2
abundance: .
CDR3aa: CASRGPLLKGYEQYF
CDR3nt: TGTGCCAGCAGAGGGCCTCTATTGAAAGGCTACGAGCAGTACTTC

j_gene: TRBJ1-2
d_gene: TRBD1
v_gene: TRBV10-3
abundance: few
CDR3aa: CAISESDQGARGYTF
CDR3nt: TGTGCCATCAGTGAGTCTGACCAGGGGGCGAGGGGCTACACCTTC

j_gene: TRBJ2-5
d_gene: .
v_gene: TRBV30
abundance: few
CDR3aa: CAWSVRETQYF
CDR3nt: TGTGCCTGGAGTGTACGGGAGACCCAGTACTTC

j_gene: TRBJ2-7
d_gene: .
v_gene: TRBV7-2
abundance: .
CDR3aa: CASSLAGGTIYEQYF
CDR3nt: TGTGCCAGCAGCTTAGCGGGCGGAACAATCTACGAGCAGTACTTC

j_gene: TRBJ1-2
d_gene: .
v_gene: TRBV2
abundance: .
CDR3aa: CASSVTGNYGYTF
CDR3nt: TGTGCCAGCAGTGTTACAGGGAACTATGGCTACACCTTC

j_gene: TRBJ1-6
d_gene: TRBD1
v_gene: TRBV6-5
abundance: .
CDR3aa: CASSDRAGDHSPLHF
CDR3nt: TGTGCCAGCAGCGACAGGGCCGGGGATCATTCACCCCTCCACTTT

j_gene: TRBJ1-1
d_gene: TRBD1
v_gene: TRBV7-9
abundance: .
CDR3aa: CASLGQGENTEAFF
CDR3nt: TGTGCCAGTTTGGGACAGGGGGAAAACACTGAAGCTTTCTTT

j_gene: TRBJ2-7
d_gene: .
v_gene: TRBV21-1
abundance: .
CDR3aa: CASSMDRPYEQYF
CDR3nt: TGTGCCAGCAGCATGGACAGGCCCTACGAGCAGTACTTC

j_gene: TRBJ2-1
d_gene: TRBD2
v_gene: TRBV7-9
abundance: .
CDR3aa: CASSLGSGGPYNEQFF
CDR3nt: TGTGCCAGCAGCTTAGGTTCGGGGGGTCCCTACAATGAGCAGTTCTTC

j_gene: TRBJ1-1
d_gene: .
v_gene: TRBV5-1
abundance: .
CDR3aa: CASSLDRANTEAFF
CDR3nt: TGCGCCAGCAGCTTGGACAGAGCGAACACTGAAGCTTTCTTT

j_gene: TRBJ2-1
d_gene: .
v_gene: TRBV6-4
abundance: few
CDR3aa: CASSAGVSSSYNEQFF
CDR3nt: TGTGCCAGCAGTGCGGGGGTATCGAGCTCCTACAATGAGCAGTTCTTC

j_gene: TRBJ2-7
d_gene: TRBD2
v_gene: TRBV5-1
abundance: once
CDR3aa: CASSPGTSGGDQQYF
CDR3nt: TGCGCCAGCAGCCCCGGGACTAGCGGGGGGGACCAGCAGTACTTC

j_gene: TRBJ1-1
d_gene: TRBD1
v_gene: TRBV19
abundance: .
CDR3aa: CASGQGRRTEAFF
CDR3nt: TGTGCCAGCGGACAGGGGAGGCGCACTGAAGCCTTCTTT

j_gene: TRBJ1-3
d_gene: TRBD1
v_gene: TRBV5-1
abundance: .
CDR3aa: CASSLGNRGGGNTIYF
CDR3nt: TGCGCCAGCAGCTTGGGGAACAGGGGAGGTGGAAACACCATATATTTT

j_gene: TRBJ2-5
d_gene: TRBD2
v_gene: TRBV7-8
abundance: once
CDR3aa: CASSSGLAGTQYF
CDR3nt: TGTGCCAGCAGCTCGGGACTAGCCGGGACCCAGTACTTC

j_gene: TRBJ2-3
d_gene: TRBD2
v_gene: TRBV10-1
abundance: .
CDR3aa: CASSESASGGGTQYF
CDR3nt: TGCGCCAGCAGTGAATCGGCTAGCGGGGGAGGTACGCAGTATTTT

j_gene: TRBJ1-5
d_gene: .
v_gene: TRBV5-4
abundance: .
CDR3aa: CASSRGGQGINQPQHF
CDR3nt: TGTGCCAGCAGCCGGGGGGGACAAGGTATTAATCAGCCCCAGCATTTT

j_gene: TRBJ1-4
d_gene: TRBD1
v_gene: TRBV5-1
abundance: .
CDR3aa: CASSLEGRGREKLFF
CDR3nt: TGCGCCAGCAGCTTGGAGGGCAGGGGGCGTGAAAAACTGTTTTTT

j_gene: TRBJ2-2
d_gene: TRBD2
v_gene: TRBV7-2
abundance: once
CDR3aa: CASSRHPPSGGVPGELFF
CDR3nt: TGTGCCAGCAGCCGCCACCCACCTAGCGGGGGGGTGCCCGGGGAGCTGTTTTTT

j_gene: TRBJ2-7
d_gene: TRBD1
v_gene: TRBV4-1
abundance: .
CDR3aa: CASSRDRGPSYEQYF
CDR3nt: TGCGCCAGCAGCCGAGACAGGGGTCCCTCCTACGAGCAGTACTTC

j_gene: TRBJ2-5
d_gene: .
v_gene: TRBV6-1
abundance: .
CDR3aa: CASSEWVLAQETQYF
CDR3nt: TGTGCCAGCAGTGAATGGGTACTAGCCCAAGAGACCCAGTACTTC

j_gene: TRBJ2-7
d_gene: TRBD2
v_gene: TRBV5-4
abundance: .
CDR3aa: CASSSGLAGGRVYEQYF
CDR3nt: TGTGCCAGCAGCTCGGGACTAGCGGGGGGCCGAGTCTACGAGCAGTACTTC